The T cell receptor beta chain under discussion was sequenced for a study of shared T cell receptors in the human thymus. The CDR3 is 16 amino acids. CDR1 MDHEN and CDR2 SYDVKM come from the germline V gene. With 1 base removed from V and 3 bases from J, the gap between germline ends came to 13 bases. Libraries were prepared by immunoSEQ multiplex PCR; TCRdb keeps only in-frame clonotypes and omits some of them. The table lists tens of thousands of clones, 90% to 95% of them singletons. V gene TRBV28 combines with J gene TRBJ1-5, with D possibly matching TRBD1 (5 bases). What was sequenced was thymocytes. The sequence was collected from a human donor. The DNA of the CDR3 is TGTGCCAGCAGTTTATCGGGGGGGGGAATCAATCAGCCCCAGCATTTT. It codes for CASSLSGGGINQPQHF.